A selection of T cell receptor beta chains follows, all from one sample in a study of CD8+ T cells in alopecia areata. Some clones are missing from TCRdb's copy, which holds only in-frame ones; the method was immunoSEQ multiplex PCR. The sample shows about 110,000 clones, approximately 59% of them seen only once. Sequencing was carried out using CD8+ T cells sorted from blood. All receptors come from a human donor in good health. CDR3s include the opening cysteine and the closing phenylalanine or tryptophan. The D gene is left open where the match is weak. Size is omitted from some rows. Given values are once, few, many or a class for expanded clones.

- TRBJ1-6 - TRBV7-8 CASSVTGSYNSPLHF TGTGCCAGCAGCGTCACAGGGAGCTATAATTCACCCCTCCACTTT
- TRBJ1-1 - TRBV9 CASSPRVGARTEAFF TGTGCCAGCAGCCCCCGGGTTGGGGCACGCACTGAAGCTTTCTTT
- TRBJ2-1 - TRBV2 CASSDPGLRSYNEQFF TGTGCCAGCAGTGATCCCGGACTACGCTCCTACAATGAGCAGTTCTTC
TRBD1 TRBJ2-7 - TRBV7-8 CASSQAGGASYEQYF TGTGCCAGCAGCCAGGCAGGGGGAGCCTCCTACGAGCAGTACTTC
- TRBJ2-7 - TRBV7-2 CASSLEAAYEQYF TGTGCCAGCAGCTTAGAGGCAGCCTACGAGCAGTACTTC
- TRBJ1-4 - TRBV11-2 CASSPNGGLSEKLFF TGTGCCAGCAGCCCGAACGGGGGTCTCTCGGAAAAACTGTTTTTT
- TRBJ2-7 - TRBV13 CASSLGSYEQYF TGTGCCAGCAGCTTGGGGTCCTACGAGCAGTACTTC
TRBD2 TRBJ2-2 few TRBV29-1 CSVGGLAGDTGELFF TGCAGCGTTGGAGGCCTAGCGGGGGACACCGGGGAGCTGTTTTTT
- TRBJ2-2 few TRBV7-9 CASSLGSGELFF TGTGCCAGCAGCTTAGGATCCGGGGAGCTGTTTTTT
- TRBJ1-1 - TRBV29-1 CSVEAGKAFF TGCAGCGTTGAGGCCGGGAAAGCTTTCTTT
- TRBJ2-7 medium-sized TRBV28 CASTLSNLYEQYF TGTGCCAGCACCCTTAGCAATCTCTACGAGCAGTACTTC
- TRBJ2-3 few TRBV11-2 CASSFSRTDTQYF TGTGCCAGCAGCTTTAGCCGCACAGATACGCAGTATTTT
TRBD2 TRBJ2-7 - TRBV4-2 CASSRGLAGYEQYF TGTGCCAGCAGCCGAGGACTAGCGGGCTACGAGCAGTACTTC
TRBD2 TRBJ2-2 - TRBV27 CASSLWWLAGDANTGELFF TGTGCCAGCAGTTTATGGTGGCTAGCGGGAGACGCGAACACCGGGGAGCTGTTTTTT